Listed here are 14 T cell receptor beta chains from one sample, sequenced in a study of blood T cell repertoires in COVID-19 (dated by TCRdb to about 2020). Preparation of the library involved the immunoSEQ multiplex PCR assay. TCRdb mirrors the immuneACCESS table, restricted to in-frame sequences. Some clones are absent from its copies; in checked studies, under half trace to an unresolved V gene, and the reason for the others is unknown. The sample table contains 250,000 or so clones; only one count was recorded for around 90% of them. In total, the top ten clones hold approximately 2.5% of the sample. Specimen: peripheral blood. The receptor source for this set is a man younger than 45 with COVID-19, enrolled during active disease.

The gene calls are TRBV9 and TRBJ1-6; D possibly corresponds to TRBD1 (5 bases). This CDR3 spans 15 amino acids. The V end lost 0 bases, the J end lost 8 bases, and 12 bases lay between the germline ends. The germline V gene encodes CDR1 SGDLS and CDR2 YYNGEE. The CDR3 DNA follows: TGTGCCAGCAGCGTAGGTCCAGGGATGCATTCACCCCTCCACTTT. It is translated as CASSVGPGMHSPLHF.

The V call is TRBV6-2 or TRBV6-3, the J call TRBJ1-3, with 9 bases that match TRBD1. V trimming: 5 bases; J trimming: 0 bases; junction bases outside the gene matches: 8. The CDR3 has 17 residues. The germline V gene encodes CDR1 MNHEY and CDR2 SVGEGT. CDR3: CASSQRTGANSGNTIYF. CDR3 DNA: TGTGCCAGCAGTCAGCGGACAGGGGCGAACTCTGGAAACACCATATATTTT.

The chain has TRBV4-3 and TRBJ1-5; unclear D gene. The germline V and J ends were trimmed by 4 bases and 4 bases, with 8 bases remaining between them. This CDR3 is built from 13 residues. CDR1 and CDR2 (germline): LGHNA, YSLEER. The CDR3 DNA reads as TGCGCCAGCAGCCCTACCAGGAATCAGCCCCAGCATTTT. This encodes CASSPTRNQPQHF.

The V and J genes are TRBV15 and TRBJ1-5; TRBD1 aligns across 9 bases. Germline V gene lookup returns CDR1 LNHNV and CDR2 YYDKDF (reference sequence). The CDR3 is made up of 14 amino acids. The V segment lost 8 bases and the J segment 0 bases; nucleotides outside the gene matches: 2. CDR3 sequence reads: CATQQGASNQPQHF. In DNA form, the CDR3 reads TGTGCCACCCAACAGGGGGCTAGCAATCAGCCCCAGCATTTT. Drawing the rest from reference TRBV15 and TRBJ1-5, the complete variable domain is DAMVIQNPRYQVTQFGKPVTLSCSQTLNHNVMYWYQQKSSQAPKLLFHYYDKDFNNEADTPDNFQSRRPNTSFCFLDIRSPGLGDTAMYLCATQQGASNQPQHFGDGTRLSIL.

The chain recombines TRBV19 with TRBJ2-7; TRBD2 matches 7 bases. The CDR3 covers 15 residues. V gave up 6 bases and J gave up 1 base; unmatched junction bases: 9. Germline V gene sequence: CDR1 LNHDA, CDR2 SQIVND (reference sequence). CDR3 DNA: TGTGCCAGTAGCCCTCTAGAAGCGGGGTCCTACGAGCAGTACTTC. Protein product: CASSPLEAGSYEQYF.

The chain's CDR3 is CASSLAGVYSGRPPYEQYF. In nucleotides, the CDR3 is TGTGCCAGCAGCTTAGCAGGGGTGTATAGCGGGAGGCCCCCCTACGAGCAGTACTTC. This sequence joins TRBV7-2 and TRBJ2-7; 10 nucleotides match TRBD2. The length of the CDR3 is 19 residues. V trimming: 0 bases; J trimming: 2 bases; junction bases outside the gene matches: 13. Germline V gene lookup returns CDR1 SGHTA and CDR2 FQGNSA. The variable domain in full, completed from reference TRBV7-2 and TRBJ2-7, reads GAGVSQSPSNKVTEKGKDVELRCDPISGHTALYWYRQSLGQGLEFLIYFQGNSAPDKSGLPSDRFSAERTGGSVSTLTIQRTQQEDSAVYLCASSLAGVYSGRPPYEQYFGPGTRLTVT.

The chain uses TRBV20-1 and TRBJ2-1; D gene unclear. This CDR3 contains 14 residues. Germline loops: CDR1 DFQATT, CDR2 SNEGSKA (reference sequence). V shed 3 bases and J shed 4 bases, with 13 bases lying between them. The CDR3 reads CSASKWQKYNEQFF. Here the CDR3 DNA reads TGCAGTGCTAGTAAGTGGCAGAAGTACAATGAGCAGTTCTTC.

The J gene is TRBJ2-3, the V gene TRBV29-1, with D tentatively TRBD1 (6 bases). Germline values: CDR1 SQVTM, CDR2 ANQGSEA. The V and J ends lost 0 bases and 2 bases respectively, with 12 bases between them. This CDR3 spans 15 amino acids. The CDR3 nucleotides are TGCAGCGTTGAAGAGACAGGTTTCTACACAGATACGCAGTATTTT. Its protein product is CSVEETGFYTDTQYF.

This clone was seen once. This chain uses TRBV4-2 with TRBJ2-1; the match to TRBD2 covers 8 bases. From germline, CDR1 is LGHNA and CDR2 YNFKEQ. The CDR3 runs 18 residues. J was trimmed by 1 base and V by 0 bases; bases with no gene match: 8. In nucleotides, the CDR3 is TGTGCCAGCAGCCAAGATAGATGGCGGGAGGATTCCTACAATGAGCAGTTCTTC. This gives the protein CASSQDRWREDSYNEQFF.

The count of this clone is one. The CDR3 sequence is CASRRQGQDYGYTF. The CDR3 bases are TGTGCCAGCAGAAGACAGGGCCAGGACTATGGCTACACCTTC. The J gene is TRBJ1-2, the V gene TRBV6-5; 7 bases map to TRBD1. This CDR3 has 14 residues. Germline assignment: CDR1 MNHEY and CDR2 SVGAGI. J lost 3 bases, V lost 6 bases, and 7 bases had no gene match.

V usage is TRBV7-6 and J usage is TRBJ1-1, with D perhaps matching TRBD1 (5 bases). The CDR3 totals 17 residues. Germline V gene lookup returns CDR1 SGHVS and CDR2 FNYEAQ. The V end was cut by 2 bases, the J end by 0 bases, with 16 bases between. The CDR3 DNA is TGTGCCAGCAGCTTATTTGGCAGGGCAAATTTGAACACTGAAGCTTTCTTT. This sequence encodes CASSLFGRANLNTEAFF.

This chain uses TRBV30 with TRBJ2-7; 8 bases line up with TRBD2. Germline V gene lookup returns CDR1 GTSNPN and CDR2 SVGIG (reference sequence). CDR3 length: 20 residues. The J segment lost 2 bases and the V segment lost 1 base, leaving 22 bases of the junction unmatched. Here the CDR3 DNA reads TGTGCCTGGAGTGACCCCGGGCTGCGGGAGGCCCCAAGTCCACCCTACGAGCAGTACTTC. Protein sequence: CAWSDPGLREAPSPPYEQYF.

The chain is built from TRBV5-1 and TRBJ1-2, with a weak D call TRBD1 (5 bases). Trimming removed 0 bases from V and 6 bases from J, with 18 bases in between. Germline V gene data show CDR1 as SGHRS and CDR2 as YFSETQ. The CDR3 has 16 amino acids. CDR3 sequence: CASSLERQSSVHGYTF. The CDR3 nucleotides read TGCGCCAGCAGCTTGGAGAGACAGTCAAGTGTTCATGGCTACACCTTC.

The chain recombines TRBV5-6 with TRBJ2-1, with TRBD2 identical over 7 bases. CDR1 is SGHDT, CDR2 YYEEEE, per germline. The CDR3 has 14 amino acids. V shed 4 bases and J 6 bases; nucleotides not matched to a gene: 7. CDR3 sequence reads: CASSRWEGPNEQFF. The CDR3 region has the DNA TGTGCCAGCAGCAGATGGGAGGGCCCCAATGAGCAGTTCTTC.